This T cell receptor beta chain is from a study of human T cells and chemical hapten exposure. Across the whole study: Patients had diphenylcyclopropenone applied to the scalp weekly throughout the approximately 26-week study. Study results and limitations: With regard to DPC sensitization, TCRs above 1 in 1000 frequency did not change.

Attachment of unique molecular identifiers to individual cDNA molecules was performed in the library. Via MiXCR, TCRdb re-called the RACE reads, giving one row per CDR3 protein. The table shows more than 70,000 distinct CDR3 sequences, with roughly 10% occurring only once. Time point of the sample: patch test 2, 6 weeks after DPC sensitization. As for treatment: therapeutic diphenylcyclopropenone sensitization with weekly scalp DPC. Alopecia patients, 18 to 70 years old and DPC-suitable, served as donors. About this clonotype itself: Its antigen is still unknown.

This clonotype was obtained from a man aged 18-30 years with alopecia areata. Some clones in this sample may be carry-over from other donors' samples. Sequencing was performed on whole blood, taken in connection with sensitization to the hapten diphenylcyclopropenone (DPC).

The CDR3 DNA is TGCAGTGCTAGAAGGTCTCACTCCTACGAGCAGTACTTC. Its protein product is CSARRSHSYEQYF. The chain couples TRBV20-1 to TRBJ2-7; D gene ambiguous. There are 13 residues in the CDR3. V was cut by 2 bases and J by 0 bases, with 8 bases left in between. Germline V gives CDR1 DFQATT, CDR2 SNEGSKA (reference sequence).